This T cell receptor (beta chain) was retrieved from a study of neurological immune-mediated disorders. This clonotype showed up many times. TCRdb re-called the 5' RACE reads with MiXCR, one entry per CDR3 protein. The sample has about 20,000 distinct CDR3 sequences, about 2.6% seen once; the top ten hold 5.5%. The CDR3 runs to 13 residues. Trimming cost V 8 bases and J 6 bases; bases outside gene matches: 10. Germline values: CDR1 DFQATT, CDR2 SNEGSKA (reference sequence). The chain is built from TRBV20-1 and TRBJ1-5; 7 bases map to TRBD1. The sequenced sample was PBMCs. The receptor was derived from a woman aged 18-29 years with multiple sclerosis. The CDR3 sequence: CSPRGGQGQPQHF. The CDR3 DNA follows: TGCAGTCCCAGGGGGGGGCAAGGTCAGCCCCAGCATTTT.